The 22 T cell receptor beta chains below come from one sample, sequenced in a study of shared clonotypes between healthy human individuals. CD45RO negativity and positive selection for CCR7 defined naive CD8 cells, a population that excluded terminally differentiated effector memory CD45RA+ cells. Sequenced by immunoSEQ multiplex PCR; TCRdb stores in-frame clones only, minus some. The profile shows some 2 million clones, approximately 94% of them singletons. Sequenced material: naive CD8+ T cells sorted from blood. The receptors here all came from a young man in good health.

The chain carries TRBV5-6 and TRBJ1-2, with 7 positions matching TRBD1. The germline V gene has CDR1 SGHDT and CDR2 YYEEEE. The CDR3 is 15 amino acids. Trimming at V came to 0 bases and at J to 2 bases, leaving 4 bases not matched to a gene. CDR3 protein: CASSLETGLNYGYTF. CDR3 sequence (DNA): TGTGCCAGCAGCTTGGAGACAGGGCTCAACTATGGCTACACCTTC.

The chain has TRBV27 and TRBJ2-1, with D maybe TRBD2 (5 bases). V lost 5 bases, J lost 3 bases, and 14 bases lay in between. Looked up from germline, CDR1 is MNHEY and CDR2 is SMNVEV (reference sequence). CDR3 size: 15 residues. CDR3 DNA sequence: TGTGCCAGCAGTAAATCTAGCTACATCTACAATGAGCAGTTCTTC. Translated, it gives CASSKSSYIYNEQFF.

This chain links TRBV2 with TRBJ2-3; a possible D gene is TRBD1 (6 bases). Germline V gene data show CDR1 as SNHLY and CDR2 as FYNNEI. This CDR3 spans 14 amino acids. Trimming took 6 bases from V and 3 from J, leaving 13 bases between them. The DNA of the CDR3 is TGTGCCAGCAGGTACAGGGATTCTACAGATACGCAGTATTTT. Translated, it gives CASRYRDSTDTQYF. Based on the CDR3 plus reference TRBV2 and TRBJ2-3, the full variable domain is EPEVTQTPSHQVTQMGQEVILRCVPISNHLYFYWYRQILGQKVEFLVSFYNNEISEKSEIFDDQFSVERPDGSNFTLKIRSTKLEDSAMYFCASRYRDSTDTQYFGPGTRLTVL.

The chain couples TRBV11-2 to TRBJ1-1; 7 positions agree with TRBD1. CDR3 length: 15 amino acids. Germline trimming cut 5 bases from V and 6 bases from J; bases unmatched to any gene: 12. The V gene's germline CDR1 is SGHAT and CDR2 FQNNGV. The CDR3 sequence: CASSPLTGYWAEAFF. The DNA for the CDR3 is TGTGCCAGCAGCCCCCTGACAGGGTATTGGGCTGAAGCTTTCTTT.

The CDR3 sequence: CASSVPFGDGYTF. CDR3 DNA: TGTGCCAGCAGCGTTCCCTTTGGAGATGGCTACACCTTC. This sequence joins TRBV9 and TRBJ1-2, with unresolved D. V gave up 2 bases and J gave up 6 bases, with 11 bases separating them. From germline, CDR1 is SGDLS and CDR2 YYNGEE. This CDR3 is built from 13 residues.

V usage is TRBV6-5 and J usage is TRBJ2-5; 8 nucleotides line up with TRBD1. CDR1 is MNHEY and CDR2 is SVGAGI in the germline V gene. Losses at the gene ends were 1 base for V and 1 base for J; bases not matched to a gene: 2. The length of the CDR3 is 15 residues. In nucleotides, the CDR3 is TGTGCCAGCAGTTACTACCAGGGGGCCCAAGAGACCCAGTACTTC. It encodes CASSYYQGAQETQYF.

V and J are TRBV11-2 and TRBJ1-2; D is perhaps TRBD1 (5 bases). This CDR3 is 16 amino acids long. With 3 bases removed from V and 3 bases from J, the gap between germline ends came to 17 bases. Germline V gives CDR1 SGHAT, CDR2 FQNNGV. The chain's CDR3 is CASSFARGNVDYGYTF. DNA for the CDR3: TGTGCCAGCAGCTTTGCACGGGGGAACGTGGACTATGGCTACACCTTC. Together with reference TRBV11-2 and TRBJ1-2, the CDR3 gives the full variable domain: EAGVAQSPRYKIIEKRQSVAFWCNPISGHATLYWYQQILGQGPKLLIQFQNNGVVDDSQLPKDRFSAERLKGVDSTLKIQPAKLEDSAVYLCASSFARGNVDYGYTFGSGTRLTVV.

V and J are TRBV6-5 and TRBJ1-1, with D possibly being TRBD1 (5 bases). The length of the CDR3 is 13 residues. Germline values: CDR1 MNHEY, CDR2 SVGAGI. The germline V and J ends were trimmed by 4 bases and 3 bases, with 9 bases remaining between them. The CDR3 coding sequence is TGTGCCAGCAGTTTCGACAGATACACTGAAGCTTTCTTT. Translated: CASSFDRYTEAFF.

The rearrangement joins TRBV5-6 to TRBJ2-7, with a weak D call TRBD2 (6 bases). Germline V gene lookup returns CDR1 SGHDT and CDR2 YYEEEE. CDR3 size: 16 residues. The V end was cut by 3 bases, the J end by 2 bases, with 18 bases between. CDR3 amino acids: CASSSIGREYPYEQYF. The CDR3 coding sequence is TGTGCCAGCAGCTCAATAGGGCGGGAATACCCCTACGAGCAGTACTTC.

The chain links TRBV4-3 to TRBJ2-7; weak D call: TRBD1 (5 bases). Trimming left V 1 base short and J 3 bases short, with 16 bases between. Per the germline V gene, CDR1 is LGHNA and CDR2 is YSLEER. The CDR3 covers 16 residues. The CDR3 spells CASSQVLGALDYEQYF. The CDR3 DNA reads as TGCGCCAGCAGCCAAGTCCTAGGGGCGCTAGACTACGAGCAGTACTTC.

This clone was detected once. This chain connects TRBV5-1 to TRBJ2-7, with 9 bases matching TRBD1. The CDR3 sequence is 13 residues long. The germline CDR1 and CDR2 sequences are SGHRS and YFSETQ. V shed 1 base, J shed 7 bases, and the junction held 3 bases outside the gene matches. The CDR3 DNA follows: TGCGCCAGCAGCTTGTCCGACAGGGGGGAGCAGTACTTC. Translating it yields CASSLSDRGEQYF.

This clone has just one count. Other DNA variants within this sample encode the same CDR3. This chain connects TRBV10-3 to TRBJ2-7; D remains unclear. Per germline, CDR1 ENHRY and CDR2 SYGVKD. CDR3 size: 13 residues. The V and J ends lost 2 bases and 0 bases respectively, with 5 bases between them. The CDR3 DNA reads TGTGCCATCAGTGAGGGCAACTCCTACGAGCAGTACTTC. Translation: CAISEGNSYEQYF.

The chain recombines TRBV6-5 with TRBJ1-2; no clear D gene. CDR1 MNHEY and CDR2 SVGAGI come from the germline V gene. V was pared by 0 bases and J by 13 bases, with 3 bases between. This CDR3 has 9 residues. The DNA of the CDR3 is TGTGCCAGCAGTTACTCTTTCACCTTC. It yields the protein CASSYSFTF.

CDR3 loop: CASTLQNLPYGYTF. The CDR3 DNA sequence: TGTGCCAGCACCCTACAGAATCTTCCCTATGGCTACACCTTC. The chain couples TRBV28 to TRBJ1-2, with D uncertain. The CDR3 spans 14 residues. V was trimmed by 7 bases and J by 4 bases, leaving 16 bases between them. Germline V gene data show CDR1 as MDHEN and CDR2 as SYDVKM.

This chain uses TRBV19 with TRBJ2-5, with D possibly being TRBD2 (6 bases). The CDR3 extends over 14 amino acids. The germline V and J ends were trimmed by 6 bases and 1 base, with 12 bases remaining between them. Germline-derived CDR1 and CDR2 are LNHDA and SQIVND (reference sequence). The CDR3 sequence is CASSGTGGQETQYF. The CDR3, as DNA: TGTGCCAGTAGCGGGACCGGGGGCCAAGAGACCCAGTACTTC.

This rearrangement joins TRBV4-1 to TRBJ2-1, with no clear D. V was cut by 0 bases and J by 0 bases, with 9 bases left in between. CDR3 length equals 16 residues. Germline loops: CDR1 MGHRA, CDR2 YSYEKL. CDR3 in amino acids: CASSQDRPSSYNEQFF. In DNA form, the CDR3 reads TGCGCCAGCAGCCAAGATAGGCCGAGCTCCTACAATGAGCAGTTCTTC.

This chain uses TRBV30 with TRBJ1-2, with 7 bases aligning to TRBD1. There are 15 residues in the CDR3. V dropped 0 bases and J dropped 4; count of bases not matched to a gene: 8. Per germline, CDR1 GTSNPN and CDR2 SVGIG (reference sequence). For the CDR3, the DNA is TGTGCCTGGAGTGTAGAGGGGGCCTTCCTCTATGGCTACACCTTC. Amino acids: CAWSVEGAFLYGYTF.

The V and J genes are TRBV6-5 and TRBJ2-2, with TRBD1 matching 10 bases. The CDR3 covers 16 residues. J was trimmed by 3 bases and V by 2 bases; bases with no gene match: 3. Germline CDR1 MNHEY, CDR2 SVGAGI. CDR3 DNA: TGTGCCAGCAGTTACCCAGGACAGGGGGACACCGGGGAGCTGTTTTTT. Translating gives CASSYPGQGDTGELFF.

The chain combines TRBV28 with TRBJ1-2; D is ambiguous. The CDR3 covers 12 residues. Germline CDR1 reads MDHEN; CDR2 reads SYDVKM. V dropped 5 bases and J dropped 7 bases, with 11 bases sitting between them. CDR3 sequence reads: CASSAQYGGYTF. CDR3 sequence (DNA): TGTGCCAGCAGTGCCCAGTATGGTGGCTACACCTTC.

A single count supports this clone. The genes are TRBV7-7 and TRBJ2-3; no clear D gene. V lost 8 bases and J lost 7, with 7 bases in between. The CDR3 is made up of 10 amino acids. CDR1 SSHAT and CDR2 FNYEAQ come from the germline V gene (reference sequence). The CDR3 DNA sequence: TGTGCCAGCGGGGATTATACGCAGTATTTT. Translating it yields CASGDYTQYF.

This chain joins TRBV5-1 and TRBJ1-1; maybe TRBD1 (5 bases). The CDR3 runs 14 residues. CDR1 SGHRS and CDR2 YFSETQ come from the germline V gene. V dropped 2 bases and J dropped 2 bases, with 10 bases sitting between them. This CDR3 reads CASSFQGPNTEAFF. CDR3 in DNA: TGCGCCAGCAGCTTCCAGGGACCTAACACTGAAGCTTTCTTT.

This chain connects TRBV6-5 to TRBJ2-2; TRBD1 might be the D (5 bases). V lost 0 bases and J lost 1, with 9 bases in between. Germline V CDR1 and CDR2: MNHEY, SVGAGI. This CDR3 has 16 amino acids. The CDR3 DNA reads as TGTGCCAGCAGTTACTCGATTCAGGGGAACACCGGGGAGCTGTTTTTT. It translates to CASSYSIQGNTGELFF.